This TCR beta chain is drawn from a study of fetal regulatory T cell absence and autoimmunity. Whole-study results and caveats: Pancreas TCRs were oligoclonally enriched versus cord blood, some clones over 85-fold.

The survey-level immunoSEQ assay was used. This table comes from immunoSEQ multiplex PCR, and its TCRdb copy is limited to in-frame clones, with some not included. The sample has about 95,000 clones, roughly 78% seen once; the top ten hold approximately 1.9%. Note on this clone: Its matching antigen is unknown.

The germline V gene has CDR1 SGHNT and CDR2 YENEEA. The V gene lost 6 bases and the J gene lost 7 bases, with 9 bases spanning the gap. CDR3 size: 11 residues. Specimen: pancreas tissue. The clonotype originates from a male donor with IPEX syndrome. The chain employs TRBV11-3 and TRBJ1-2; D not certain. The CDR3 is CASSPQVGYTF. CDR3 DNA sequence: TGTGCCAGCAGTCCCCAGGTTGGCTACACCTTC.